This T cell receptor beta chain was profiled in a study of cytomegalovirus exposure and HLA in healthy donors. As concerns this clone: The antigen is not known.

Study results and caveats: Analysis was carried out at a later point, and it linked a missense DCLRE1C variant to TCR beta V- and J-gene trimming. Within an earlier analysis, most TCR beta V segments proved productive either about 87% or about 30% of the time.

Trimming stripped 3 bases from V and 4 bases from J, with 15 bases between. The CDR3 runs to 14 residues. Germline V lookup: CDR1 GTSNPN, CDR2 SVGIG (reference sequence). PCR employed 60 Vbeta and 13 Jbeta primers. Original handling: Later work found 80 million to 85 million unique TCR beta chains, with 10 million to 14 million shared. The table came from immunoSEQ multiplex PCR; TCRdb's copy has only in-frame clones and leaves some out. V, J and clone size are those of that table, while D and trimming were read from the DNA. The sample has more than 95,000 clones, roughly 70% seen once. The receptor was derived from a man aged 35 to 55 in good health and CMV-seronegative. The rearrangement joins TRBV30 to TRBJ1-2; TRBD1 is a possible D gene (5 bases). Sample: PBMCs. CDR3 loop: CAWRLRGRGYGYTF. The CDR3 DNA follows: TGTGCCTGGAGACTGCGCGGAAGGGGCTATGGCTACACCTTC.